A single sample gave rise to the 21 T cell receptor beta chains below, sequenced in a study of T-cell memory formation after mild COVID-19 listed by TCRdb under 2021. The protocol used for the library was 5' RACE. The sample was run on an Illumina NovaSeq 6000. TCRdb took the public reads, trimmed them with fastp at Q25, ran MiXCR for clone calling and kept in-frame beta chains. Rows with a matching CDR3 protein are joined into one entry that keeps the most common DNA and genes. Present in this sample are about 260,000 distinct CDR3 sequences, around 15% of which were seen just once. The ten largest clonotypes hold roughly 23% of the sample. The source material was PBMCs or a T cell subset sorted from them (not recorded which). These TCRs come from a man aged 18 to 35 who had mild COVID-19 (a few samples of this study predate the infection). The sample titles of this study are shuffled in the database, so cell type and time point are left out; the donor was told from shared clones.

This clonotype appeared a few times. The J gene is TRBJ2-1, the V gene TRBV12-5; tentative D call: TRBD2 (5 bases). V lost 6 bases, J lost 6 bases, and 12 bases lay in between. CDR3 length equals 13 residues. The V gene's germline CDR1 is LGHNT and CDR2 FRNRAP. CDR3 bases: TGTGCTAGTGGGGCCGGGGATACCAATGAGCAGTTCTTC. Translated, it gives CASGAGDTNEQFF.

The rearrangement uses TRBV5-1 and TRBJ1-6, with D tentatively TRBD1 (5 bases). Trimming took 0 bases from V and 15 from J, leaving 16 bases between them. CDR3 length: 14 residues. Germline CDR1 SGHRS, CDR2 YFSETQ. The CDR3 region is CASSLEAGRTHLHF. CDR3 sequence (DNA): TGCGCCAGCAGCTTGGAGGCAGGGAGAACCCACCTCCACTTT. The variable domain in full, with the rest retrieved from reference TRBV5-1 and TRBJ1-6, is KAGVTQTPRYLIKTRGQQVTLSCSPISGHRSVSWYQQTPGQGLQFLFEYFSETQRNKGNFPGRFSGRQFSNSRSEMNVSTLELGDSALYLCASSLEAGRTHLHFGNGTRLTVT.

This clonotype was seen more than once but under ten times. This chain links TRBV9 with TRBJ2-7; D call uncertain. Per the germline V gene, CDR1 is SGDLS and CDR2 is YYNGEE. The ends were cut back, 0 bases at V and 3 bases at J, with 13 bases in the middle. The CDR3 loop spans 15 amino acids. The CDR3 sequence is CASSVAGEGYYEQYF. CDR3 DNA sequence: TGTGCCAGCAGCGTAGCTGGGGAAGGGTACTACGAGCAGTACTTC.

This clonotype has ten or more counts. The chain links TRBV7-2 to TRBJ2-7; perhaps D is TRBD1 or TRBD2 (6 bases each). V lost 5 bases to trimming and J lost 0 bases, with 11 bases between them. The length of the CDR3 is 14 residues. CDR1 is SGHTA and CDR2 is FQGNSA in the germline V gene. The CDR3 region has the DNA TGTGCCAGCAGCCAAGGGGGGAGCTCCTACGAGCAGTACTTC. This gives the protein CASSQGGSSYEQYF. The full variable domain, rest sourced from reference TRBV7-2 and TRBJ2-7, is GAGVSQSPSNKVTEKGKDVELRCDPISGHTALYWYRQSLGQGLEFLIYFQGNSAPDKSGLPSDRFSAERTGGSVSTLTIQRTQQEDSAVYLCASSQGGSSYEQYFGPGTRLTVT.

In its sample, this clonotype was seen a few times. This chain joins TRBV9 and TRBJ2-3; TRBD2 matches 9 bases. CDR3 length equals 17 residues. The ends lost 2 bases at V and 2 bases at J; junction bases unmatched: 9. Germline values: CDR1 SGDLS, CDR2 YYNGEE. CDR3: CASSVDSGGEYTDTQYF. The CDR3 nucleotides are TGTGCCAGCAGCGTCGATAGCGGGGGCGAATACACAGATACGCAGTATTTT.

There are a few counts of this clonotype. V is TRBV7-8 and J is TRBJ1-1, with D tentatively TRBD1 (5 bases). Looked up from germline, CDR1 is SGHVS and CDR2 is FQNEAQ. Trimming took off 2 bases at V and 4 bases at J, with 11 bases between the two ends. The CDR3 runs 14 residues. CDR3 sequence reads: CASSLMQGSTEAFF. The CDR3 region has the DNA TGTGCCAGCAGCTTAATGCAGGGATCCACTGAAGCTTTCTTT.

The sample holds a few counts of this clonotype. V and J are TRBV7-3 and TRBJ1-2, with a weak D call TRBD1 (6 bases). The CDR3 contains 12 residues. Germline V lookup: CDR1 SGHTA, CDR2 FQGTGA. V shed 4 bases and J shed 8 bases, with 11 bases lying between them. This CDR3 reads CASSSGTTGYTF. The DNA for the CDR3 is TGTGCCAGCAGCTCCGGGACAACCGGCTACACCTTC.

The table lists this clonotype with a few counts. The V and J genes are TRBV9 and TRBJ2-1, with 9 nucleotides matching TRBD2. V shed 4 bases, J shed 0 bases, and the junction held 2 bases outside the gene matches. The CDR3 has 15 amino acids. CDR1 is SGDLS, CDR2 YYNGEE, per germline. The CDR3 is CASSPTSGSYNEQFF. The CDR3 DNA sequence: TGTGCCAGCAGCCCGACTAGCGGCTCCTACAATGAGCAGTTCTTC.

This clonotype was seen more than once but under ten times. The genes are TRBV5-1 and TRBJ1-1; 10 nucleotides line up with TRBD1. This CDR3 contains 17 residues. Germline V gene lookup returns CDR1 SGHRS and CDR2 YFSETQ. J lost 0 bases, V lost 4 bases, and 9 bases had no gene match. CDR3 nucleotide sequence: TGCGCCAGCAGCCCGGGACAGGGGCTCCTGATGAACACTGAAGCTTTCTTT. It codes for CASSPGQGLLMNTEAFF.

The V gene is TRBV29-1, the J gene TRBJ1-2, with no clear D. Germline assignment: CDR1 SQVTM and CDR2 ANQGSEA. V was pared by 0 bases and J by 13 bases, with 15 bases between. The CDR3 loop spans 12 amino acids. CDR3 bases: TGCAGCGTTGAAGATTTCCCCGGGGATCTCACCTTC. This gives the protein CSVEDFPGDLTF.

V and J are TRBV6-5 and TRBJ1-2; D remains ambiguous. Germline CDR1 is MNHEY and CDR2 is SVGAGI. Trimming left V 3 bases short and J 0 bases short, with 11 bases between. The CDR3 is made up of 15 amino acids. CDR3 protein: CASSYSVLANYGYTF. Written as DNA, the CDR3 is TGTGCCAGCAGTTATAGCGTTCTAGCTAACTATGGCTACACCTTC.

V and J are TRBV19 and TRBJ1-2; 10 nucleotides agree with TRBD1. CDR3 length: 18 amino acids. The V segment lost 3 bases and the J segment 8 bases; nucleotides outside the gene matches: 18. Germline loops: CDR1 LNHDA, CDR2 SQIVND (reference sequence). CDR3 bases: TGTGCCAGTAGTATGTACCCGGGACAGGGGTACCAAGGGACGGGCTACACCTTC. Amino acid sequence: CASSMYPGQGYQGTGYTF. Filled out from reference TRBV19 and TRBJ1-2, the complete variable domain reads DGGITQSPKYLFRKEGQNVTLSCEQNLNHDAMYWYRQDPGQGLRLIYYSQIVNDFQKGDIAEGYSVSREKKESFPLTVTSAQKNPTAFYLCASSMYPGQGYQGTGYTFGSGTRLTVV.

This clonotype was counted ten times or more. The chain combines TRBV12-3 or TRBV12-4 with TRBJ2-7; D not resolved. The V end lost 4 bases, the J end lost 7 bases, and 8 bases lay between the germline ends. The CDR3 length is 11 residues. In nucleotides, the CDR3 is TGTGCCAGCAGTTCAGGATATGAGCAGTACGTC. It translates to CASSSGYEQYV.

This rearrangement joins TRBV6-2 or TRBV6-3 to TRBJ1-5; TRBD1 is a possible D gene (5 bases). The CDR3 is 14 residues long. CDR1 is MNHEY, CDR2 SVGEGT, per germline. V lost 6 bases, J lost 2 bases, and 11 bases lay in between. CDR3 in DNA: TGTGCCAGCAGCAGGGCCCCAGGCAATCAGCCCCAGCATTTT. Protein product: CASSRAPGNQPQHF.

The V call is TRBV6-6, the J call TRBJ2-7; 11 nucleotides line up with TRBD2. Germline CDR1 reads MNHNY; CDR2 reads SVGAGI (reference sequence). This CDR3 comprises 15 residues. Trimming at V came to 5 bases and at J to 4 bases, leaving 7 bases not matched to a gene. The CDR3: CASSVAGGPIYEQYF. The CDR3 coding sequence is TGTGCCAGCAGTGTAGCGGGGGGGCCTATTTACGAGCAGTACTTC.

In DNA, the CDR3 is TGTGCCAGCAGCTTGGTGGGGGGGGTCCATGTTGGGCAGTTCTTC. Its translation: CASSLVGGVHVGQFF. The J gene is TRBJ2-1, the V gene TRBV5-4, with 7 bases identical to TRBD2. Germline-derived CDR1 and CDR2 are SGHNT and YYREEE (reference sequence). This CDR3 has 15 residues. V gave up 0 bases and J gave up 12 bases; unmatched junction bases: 12.

This chain connects TRBV12-3 or TRBV12-4 to TRBJ2-2; 8 positions match TRBD1. V gave up 6 bases and J gave up 5 bases; unmatched junction bases: 8. This CDR3 spans 15 amino acids. CDR3 nucleotides: TGTGCCAGCAGGACAGGGGTCTTCTCGACCGGGGAGCTGTTTTTT. Its translation: CASRTGVFSTGELFF.

The J gene is TRBJ1-5, the V gene TRBV6-1; D might be TRBD1 (5 bases). Germline V lookup: CDR1 MNHNS, CDR2 SASEGT. Deletions cut 10 bases from V and 7 bases from J, with 17 bases between. This CDR3 is built from 13 residues. This CDR3 reads CATSISGHQPQHF. The CDR3 DNA sequence: TGTGCCACCAGCATATCGGGGCACCAGCCCCAGCATTTT.

V gene TRBV6-2 or TRBV6-3 combines with J gene TRBJ2-4; 12 bases agree with TRBD2. The CDR3 is 16 residues long. V lost 4 bases to trimming and J lost 1 base; unmatched junction nucleotides: 2. Germline CDR1 MNHEY, CDR2 SVGEGT. The CDR3, as DNA: TGTGCCAGCAGTTCCCTAGCGGGAGGGGCCAAAAACATTCAGTACTTC. Translated, it gives CASSSLAGGAKNIQYF.

This chain links TRBV5-1 with TRBJ2-7; 7 nucleotides agree with TRBD1. This CDR3 has 12 residues. Trimming cost V 3 bases and J 5 bases; bases outside gene matches: 2. Germline-derived CDR1 and CDR2 are SGHRS and YFSETQ. CDR3 bases: TGCGCCAGCAGCTCACAGGGGCACGAGCAGTACTTC. This translates into CASSSQGHEQYF.

This clonotype was found a few times. The chain recombines TRBV4-1 with TRBJ2-7; D gene uncertain. The CDR3 runs 14 residues. The germline CDR1 and CDR2 sequences are MGHRA and YSYEKL. V dropped 4 bases and J dropped 2 bases, with 12 bases sitting between them. CDR3: CASSRERVAYEQYF. For the CDR3, the DNA is TGCGCCAGCAGCCGAGAAAGGGTTGCCTACGAGCAGTACTTC.